The entry below describes one TCR beta chain. The study ran its PCR with 60 Vbeta and 13 Jbeta primers. Assay used: immunoSEQ multiplex PCR; TCRdb lists only in-frame clones, some missing. The sample includes approximately 88,000 clones, 64% of them seen just once. The CDR3 length is 16 residues. Germline V gene sequence: CDR1 MGHRA, CDR2 YSYEKL. Unmatched junction bases numbered 2, after V lost 1 base and J lost 1 base. The data were taken from a study of cytomegalovirus exposure and HLA in healthy donors. This receptor was identified in a man in his sixties in good health and CMV-seronegative. The V call is TRBV4-1, the J call TRBJ2-7; 12 bases agree with TRBD2. The sequencing sample was made of PBMCs. CDR3 loop: CASSQGGLAGSYEQYF. The CDR3 DNA reads as TGCGCCAGCAGCCAAGGTGGACTAGCGGGATCCTACGAGCAGTACTTC.